This TCR beta chain was obtained from a study of T-cell reconstitution after alpha-beta-depleted transplantation in children. CDR1 SGHAT and CDR2 FQDESV come from the germline V gene (reference sequence). The germline V and J ends were trimmed by 5 bases and 3 bases, with 23 bases remaining between them. This CDR3 is built from 18 residues. Preparing the TCRbeta library involved the use of unique molecular identifiers. Each CDR3 protein is one row after TCRdb ran MiXCR on the PCR reads. The sample has roughly 190,000 distinct CDR3 sequences, more than 12% seen once. This sequence originates from a human donor who donated a stem cell graft to a child with acute lymphoblastic leukemia. V and J are TRBV11-1 and TRBJ2-1; D might be TRBD2 (5 bases). The sequencing here drew on PBMCs from the stem cell graft donor, taken from the stem cell graft. In DNA, the CDR3 is TGTGCCAGCAGCCCGAGTTTTATGGGAGAGCCCAACTACAATGAGCAGTTCTTC. Amino acid sequence: CASSPSFMGEPNYNEQFF.